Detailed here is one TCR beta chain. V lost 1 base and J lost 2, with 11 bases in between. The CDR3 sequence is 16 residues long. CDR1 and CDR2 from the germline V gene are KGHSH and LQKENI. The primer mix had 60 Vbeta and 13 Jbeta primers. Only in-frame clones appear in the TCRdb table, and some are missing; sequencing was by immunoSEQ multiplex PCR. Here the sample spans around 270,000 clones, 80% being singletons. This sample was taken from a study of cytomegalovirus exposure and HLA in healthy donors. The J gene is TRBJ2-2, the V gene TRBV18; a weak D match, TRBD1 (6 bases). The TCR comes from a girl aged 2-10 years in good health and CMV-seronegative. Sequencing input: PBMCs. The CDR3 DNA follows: TGTGCCAGCTCACCACAGGGGACAAGTAACACCGGGGAGCTGTTTTTT. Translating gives CASSPQGTSNTGELFF.